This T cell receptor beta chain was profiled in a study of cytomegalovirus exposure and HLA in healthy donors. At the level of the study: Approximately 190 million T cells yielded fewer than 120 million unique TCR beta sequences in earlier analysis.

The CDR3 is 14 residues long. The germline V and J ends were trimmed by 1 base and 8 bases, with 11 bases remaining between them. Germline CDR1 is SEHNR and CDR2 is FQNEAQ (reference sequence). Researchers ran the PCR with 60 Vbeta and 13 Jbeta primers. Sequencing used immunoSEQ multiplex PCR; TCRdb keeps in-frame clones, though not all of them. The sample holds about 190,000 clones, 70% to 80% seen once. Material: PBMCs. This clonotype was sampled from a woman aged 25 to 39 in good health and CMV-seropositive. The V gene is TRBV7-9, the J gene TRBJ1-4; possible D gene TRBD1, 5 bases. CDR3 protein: CASSLGQRSEKLFF. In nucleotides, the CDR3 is TGTGCCAGCAGCTTAGGACAGCGCTCCGAAAAACTGTTTTTT.